What follows describes a single TCR beta chain. The antigen this receptor binds is unknown. Base qualities were left out, and no much larger clone turns up one base away. The data stem from a study of cytomegalovirus exposure and HLA in healthy donors (dated by TCRdb to about 2017). Study-wide context: An earlier analysis of 587 of the donors reported 250 to 300 Gb of sequence data and 117 million unique TCR beta sequences obtained from around 170 million T cells. Along with the approximately 700-subject first cohort, a separate validation cohort of over 90 different subjects was used. An early release that covered some 640 HLA-typed donors contained approximately 290 gigabases of sequencing data and roughly 84 million unique TCR sequences. About five DR-DQ haplotypes were handled as single units for association and clustering, since linkage in the cohort was strong. To study patterns of TCR occurrence, a later analysis re-analyzed previously published TCR beta repertoires from hundreds of donors and added high-resolution HLA genotyping. The number of donors typed differed by locus, with about 629-640 for A, B, C, DRB1 and DQB1, about 500 for DQA1, 606 for DPA1, and some 440 for DPB1. Alongside the repertoire data, information on donor age, sex, ethnicity and CMV serostatus was compiled. Every discovery cohort repertoire had been produced on one sequencing platform. The T cell repertoires of 670 or so subjects were profiled by immunosequencing and related to cytomegalovirus serostatus. In a later genetic analysis, genome-wide SNP genotypes for about 55% of the roughly 700 donors were used, and that subset was treated as a discovery cohort. Rather than drawing on any new phenotypic data, the later analysis identified candidate immune exposures from TCR beta sequences and the way those sequences occurred across donors. To decide whether each TCR beta V gene segment behaved as functional or pseudogenic, an earlier analysis of over 500 of the donors relied on high-throughput TCR beta sequencing. Class I and class II HLA loci were covered by the typing at four-digit resolution. The study aimed to test whether cataloging public T cell receptors could reveal signatures of past pathogen exposure. High-throughput TCR immunosequencing, statistical association of individual TCRs with disease status, and machine learning were combined to predict cytomegalovirus infection status. On average, roughly 240,000 unique TCR beta nucleotide sequences were sequenced per donor among 350 to 400 genotyped donors of the cohort, with about 19% of those sequences being non-productive. The genetic ancestry cluster associated with self-reported Caucasian donors included 81% of the approximately 410 genotyped donors.

The investigation overall reported the following: A later analysis associated about 17,000 TCR beta sequences with specific HLA alleles at a false discovery rate of 0.05. It was suggested by the authors that the approach could potentially be generalized to other disease states and immunological phenotypes. In both the original and validation cohorts, the classifier was reported to diagnose cytomegalovirus status with high specificity and sensitivity. Compared with equally common non-associated chains, HLA-associated TCR beta chains in a later analysis were more clonally expanded and had lower generation probabilities. A later analysis found that most CMV-associated TCR beta chains appeared HLA-restricted, with HLA associations seemingly driven largely by CMV exposure. V-gene and J-gene trimming of TCR beta chains was associated with a missense DCLRE1C variant in a later genetic analysis, and the association was replicated in an independent cohort. In this cohort, only TCR beta chains were sequenced, and detectable features were limited by the absence of alpha or paired-chain data. In an earlier analysis of some 500 of the donors, most TCR beta V segments appeared in productive rearrangements about 87% or about 30% of the time, broadly matching IMGT annotations. Roughly uniform sequencing depth across donors was assumed in presence/absence analyses, although this assumption may not hold. Linkage disequilibrium might explain the correlated functional status among segregating V segments, but an unknown experimental factor could not be excluded. Several of the top co-occurrence clusters appeared to be linked to parvovirus B19, influenza, CMV and Epstein-Barr virus, according to a later analysis. In vitro tests confirmed that a few of the cytomegalovirus-associated TCR beta chains recognize cytomegalovirus antigens. The sequencing pipeline was judged likely to have produced a cluster of highly shared sequence variants as a technical artifact. According to a later analysis, TCR association rates differed among HLA loci, with DRB1 alleles showing the most associated TCRs and HLA-C alleles showing the fewest. According to a later genetic analysis, donors in an Asian-associated ancestry cluster had fewer N-insertions in productive TCRs than the roughly 700-donor mean. In the study, approximately 160 TCR beta chains were listed as associated with cytomegalovirus. Most TCR sequences were seen in very few donors, while some public TCRs were found in many individuals. CMV serostatus was the only immune exposure information available for the cohort. Strong co-occurrence of HLA alleles, especially DR and DQ, made assigning TCR associations to individual alleles difficult. Because some donors lacked HLA typing at each locus, the association tests relied only on the typed subset. A further reported finding was that TCR beta sequences accurately predicted the HLA-A and HLA-B alleles for most subjects in the first cohort. Because counts were too low, some 17 rarely observed V segments, including chromosome 9 orphons, were left out of the earlier analysis of approximately 580 of the donors.

Receptor amplification or capture employed the immunoSEQ multiplex PCR assay. For the multiplex PCR, a mixture combining 60 forward primers for TCR Vbeta segments and 13 reverse primers for TCR Jbeta segments was used. A multiplex PCR assay on genomic DNA amplified the CDR3 region of rearranged TCR beta genes. On the Illumina HiSeq System, the amplified TCR beta libraries were sequenced as 87-base-pair reads. As for the authors' bioinformatics: In a later analysis, roughly 80 million unique TCR beta chains were counted across the 690 or so repertoires, and roughly 11 million of these chains were shared by at least two donors. A nearest-neighbor algorithm error-corrected the raw reads and collapsed the reads into unique sequences, merging closely related sequences to remove PCR and sequencing errors. V, D and J gene segments were assigned by aligning CDR3 sequences to IMGT reference sequences. For a sequence to be retained, a match of at least six nucleotides to both a V gene segment and a J gene segment was required. Rearrangements were called productive when the CDR3 lacked stop codons and stayed in frame with V and J; all others were non-productive. CDR3 was defined according to IMGT convention as the region running from the second conserved V-encoded cysteine to the conserved J-encoded phenylalanine. The earlier analysis of about 610 of the donors excluded sequences that lacked an unambiguous match to a single V gene segment. In an earlier analysis of approximately 610 of the donors, V segments were called functional above 56.7% productive rearrangements and were called segregating when the between-donor standard deviation exceeded 5%. A statistical classification framework was built for diagnosing cytomegalovirus status from the catalog of TCR beta chain sequences. A later analysis assigned V and J genes by comparing TCR nucleotide sequences with IMGT/GENE-DB human TR gene sequences. In a later analysis, CDR3 sequences and most-parsimonious VDJ recombination scenarios were assigned using the TCRdist pipeline. In a later analysis, each TCR beta chain was defined by its CDR3 amino acid sequence together with its V-gene family, and reads without a unique V-gene family were excluded. As a way to deal with suspected cross-contamination and a sequencing artifact, a later analysis dropped approximately 570 nucleotide sequences that were highly shared and had low generation probability. For each public chain, a later analysis derived a clonal expansion index from normalized ranks of inferred template counts within each repertoire. A later analysis computed generation probabilities with a VDJ recombination model fitted to out-of-frame rearrangements, and checked the results against IGoR. Hypergeometric tests were used in a later analysis to score TCR-TCR, TCR-HLA and TCR-CMV co-occurrence, with a repertoire-size bias correction applied to the TCR pairs. In a later analysis, false discovery rates were estimated by permuting HLA or CMV assignments 20 times. A later analysis grouped co-occurring TCRs with DBSCAN, adding TCRdist sequence similarity when clustering within HLA-allele-positive subsets. Repertoires with fewer than 30,000 or more than 120,000 public chains were left out of co-occurrence clustering, as were five repertoires with anomalous nucleotide sharing. Drawn from immuneACCESS, this table holds only the in-frame rearrangements with V and J called that TCRdb kept. Clones are partly lost; checked studies trace under half to an unresolved V gene and leave the rest unexplained. D and trimming were read from the DNA, whereas the V and J calls and clone size are those reported in that table. This sample has some 160,000 clones in its table, and around 84% of those were observed once. Clones ranked in the top ten supply over 2.5% of the sample.

The cohort consisted of 650 to 700 healthy bone marrow donors. At the time of sampling, every cohort member was nominally healthy, though immune exposures that went unrecorded were likely present. The donor tested CMV seropositive, placing the donor among the 290 or so seropositive members of the cohort. Every donor gave a peripheral blood sample, and the peripheral blood mononuclear cells from that sample were used for TCR beta sequencing. The Qiagen DNeasy Blood Extraction Kit was used to extract genomic DNA from the blood cell samples. Sequencing was carried out using PBMCs. The clonotype comes from a man under 40 in good health and CMV-seropositive.

The DNA is as follows: TGTGCCAGCAGCTGGGGGCCTGAGACAGGGGCGGTGGAGACCCAGTACTTC. Its protein product is CASSWGPETGAVETQYF. This chain is built from TRBV5-6 and TRBJ2-5; 8 central nucleotides agree with TRBD1. The CDR3 goes from the cysteine to the phenylalanine over 17 residues. Here the CDR3 DNA is all that survives: 51 bases in frame from base 1. Trimming takes 3 bases off V and 5 bases off J; junction bases not matched to a gene: 15. From the germline V gene, CDR1 is SGHDT and CDR2 is YYEEEE. The entire variable domain, with the stretches around the CDR3 drawn from the reference TRBV5-6 and TRBJ2-5 proteins, is DAGVTQSPTHLIKTRGQQVTLRCSPKSGHDTVSWYQQALGQGPQFIFQYYEEEERQRGNFPDRFSGHQFPNYSSELNVNALLLGDSALYLCASSWGPETGAVETQYFGPGTRLLVL.